The sequence of this T cell receptor beta chain was determined in a study of blood T cells in healthy people across ages. Whole-study context: Template switching recovered approximately one barcoded beta molecule for every two T cells. Overall study findings and caveats: PBMCs that were unsorted prevented a conclusive naive versus antigen-experienced comparison.

Sample-barcoded 5' priming and a J-beta primer mix drove a second PCR of 7 to 11 cycles. Tags on each cDNA molecule came from a template-switch adaptor with 12 random nucleotides. TCRdb reanalysed the 5' RACE reads using MiXCR and keeps one entry per CDR3 protein. The sample shows 920,000 or so distinct CDR3 sequences, 45% of them seen only once. As for this clonotype: What it binds is unknown.

Trimming removed 5 bases from V and 2 bases from J, with 12 bases in between. The CDR3 runs 14 residues. Each sample provided at least 5.5 micrograms of extracted total RNA. The J gene is TRBJ1-2, the V gene TRBV12-3 or TRBV12-4; D remains ambiguous. This clonotype was obtained from a woman aged 60-75 years in good health. The sequenced sample consisted of blood. This chain's CDR3 is CASSHTGGNYGYTF. Written as DNA, the CDR3 is TGTGCCAGCAGTCACACGGGCGGGAACTATGGCTACACCTTC.